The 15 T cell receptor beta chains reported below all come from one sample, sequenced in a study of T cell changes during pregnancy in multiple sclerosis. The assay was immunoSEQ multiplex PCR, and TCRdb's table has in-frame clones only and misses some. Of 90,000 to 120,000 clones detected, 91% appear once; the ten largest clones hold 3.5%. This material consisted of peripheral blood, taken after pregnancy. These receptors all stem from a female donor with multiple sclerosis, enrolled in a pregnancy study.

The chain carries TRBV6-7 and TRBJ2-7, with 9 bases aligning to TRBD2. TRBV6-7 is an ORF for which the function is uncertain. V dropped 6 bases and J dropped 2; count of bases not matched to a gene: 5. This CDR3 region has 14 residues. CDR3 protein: CASRIAGDPYEQYF. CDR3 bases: TGTGCCAGCAGGATAGCGGGGGACCCCTACGAGCAGTACTTC.

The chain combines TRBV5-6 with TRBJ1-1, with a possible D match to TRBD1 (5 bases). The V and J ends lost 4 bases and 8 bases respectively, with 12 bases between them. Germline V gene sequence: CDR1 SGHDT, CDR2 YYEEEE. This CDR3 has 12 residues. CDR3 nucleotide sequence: TGTGCCAGCAGCCTGGGGCCTTTGGAAGCTTTCTTT. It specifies CASSLGPLEAFF.

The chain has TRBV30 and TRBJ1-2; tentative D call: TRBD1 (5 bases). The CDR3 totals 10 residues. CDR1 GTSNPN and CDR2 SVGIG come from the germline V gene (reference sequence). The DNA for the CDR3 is TGTGTTACTTCGGAGGGGGGCTACACCTTC. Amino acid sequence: CVTSEGGYTF.

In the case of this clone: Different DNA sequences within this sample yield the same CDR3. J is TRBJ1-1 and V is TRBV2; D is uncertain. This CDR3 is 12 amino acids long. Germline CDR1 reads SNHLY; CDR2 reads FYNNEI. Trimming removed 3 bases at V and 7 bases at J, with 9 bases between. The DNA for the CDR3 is TGTGCCAGCAGTGAGATGACACTTGAAGCTTTCTTT. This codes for CASSEMTLEAFF.

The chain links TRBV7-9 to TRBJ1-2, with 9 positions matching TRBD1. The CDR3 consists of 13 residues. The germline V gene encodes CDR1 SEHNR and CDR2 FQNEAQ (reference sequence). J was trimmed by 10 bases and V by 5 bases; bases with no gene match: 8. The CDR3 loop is CASSPRDRVDYTF. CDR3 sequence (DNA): TGTGCCAGCAGCCCAAGGGACAGGGTTGACTACACCTTC. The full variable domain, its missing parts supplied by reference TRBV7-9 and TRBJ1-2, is DTGVSQNPRHKITKRGQNVTFRCDPISEHNRLYWYRQTLGQGPEFLTYFQNEAQLEKSRLLSDRFSAERPKGSFSTLEIQRTEQGDSAMYLCASSPRDRVDYTFGSGTRLTVV.

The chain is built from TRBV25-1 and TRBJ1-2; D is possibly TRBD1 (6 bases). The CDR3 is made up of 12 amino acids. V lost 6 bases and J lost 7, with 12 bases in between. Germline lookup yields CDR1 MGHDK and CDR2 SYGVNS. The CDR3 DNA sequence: TGTGCCAGCAGACATACAGGGTCTGGCTACACCTTC. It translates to CASRHTGSGYTF.

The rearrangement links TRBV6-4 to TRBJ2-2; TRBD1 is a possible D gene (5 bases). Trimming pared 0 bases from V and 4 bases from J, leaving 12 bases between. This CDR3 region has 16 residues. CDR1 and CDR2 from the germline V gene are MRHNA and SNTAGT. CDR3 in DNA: TGTGCCAGCAGTGACTCGGCAGGGCTTAGCACCGGGGAGCTGTTTTTT. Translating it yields CASSDSAGLSTGELFF.

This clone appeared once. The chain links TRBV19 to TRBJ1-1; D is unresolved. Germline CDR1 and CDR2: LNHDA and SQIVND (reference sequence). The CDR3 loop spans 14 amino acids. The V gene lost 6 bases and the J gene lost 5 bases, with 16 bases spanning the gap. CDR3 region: CASRPGGGRTEAFF. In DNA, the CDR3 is TGTGCCAGTAGGCCCGGAGGTGGGAGGACTGAAGCTTTCTTT.

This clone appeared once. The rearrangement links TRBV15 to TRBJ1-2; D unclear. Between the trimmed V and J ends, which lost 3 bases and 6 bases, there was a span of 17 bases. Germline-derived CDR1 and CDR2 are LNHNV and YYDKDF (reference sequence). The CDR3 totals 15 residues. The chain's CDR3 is CATSSNTGPLDGYTF. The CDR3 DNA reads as TGTGCCACCAGCAGCAATACTGGGCCCCTGGATGGCTACACCTTC.

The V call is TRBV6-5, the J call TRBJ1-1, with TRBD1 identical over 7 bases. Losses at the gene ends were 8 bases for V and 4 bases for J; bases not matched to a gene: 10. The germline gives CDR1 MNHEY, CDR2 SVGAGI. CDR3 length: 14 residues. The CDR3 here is CASSSPPGGTEAFF. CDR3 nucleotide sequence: TGTGCCAGCTCCTCCCCTCCAGGGGGCACTGAAGCTTTCTTT.

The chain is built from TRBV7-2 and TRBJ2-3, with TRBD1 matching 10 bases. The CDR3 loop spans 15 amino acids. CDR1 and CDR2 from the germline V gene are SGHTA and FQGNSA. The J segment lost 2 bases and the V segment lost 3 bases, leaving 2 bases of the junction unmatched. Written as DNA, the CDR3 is TGTGCCAGCAGCTTCGACAGGGGGCTCACAGATACGCAGTATTTT. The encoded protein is CASSFDRGLTDTQYF.

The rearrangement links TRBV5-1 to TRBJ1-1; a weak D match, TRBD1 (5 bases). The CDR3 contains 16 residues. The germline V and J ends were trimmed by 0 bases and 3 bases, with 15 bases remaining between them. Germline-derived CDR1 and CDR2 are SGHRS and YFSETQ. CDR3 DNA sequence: TGCGCCAGCAGCTTGGGCCAGGGCGTTGTGTACACTGAAGCTTTCTTT. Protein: CASSLGQGVVYTEAFF. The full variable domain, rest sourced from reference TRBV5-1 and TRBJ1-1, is KAGVTQTPRYLIKTRGQQVTLSCSPISGHRSVSWYQQTPGQGLQFLFEYFSETQRNKGNFPGRFSGRQFSNSRSEMNVSTLELGDSALYLCASSLGQGVVYTEAFFGQGTRLTVV.

CDR3 loop: CASSTQTGQETQYF. The CDR3, as DNA: TGTGCCAGCAGCACCCAGACAGGGCAAGAGACCCAGTACTTC. The chain links TRBV7-9 to TRBJ2-5; 7 positions match TRBD1. Germline V CDR1 and CDR2: SEHNR, FQNEAQ (reference sequence). The junction had 5 bases not matched to a gene; V was cut back by 5 bases and J by 2 bases. This CDR3 comprises 14 residues.

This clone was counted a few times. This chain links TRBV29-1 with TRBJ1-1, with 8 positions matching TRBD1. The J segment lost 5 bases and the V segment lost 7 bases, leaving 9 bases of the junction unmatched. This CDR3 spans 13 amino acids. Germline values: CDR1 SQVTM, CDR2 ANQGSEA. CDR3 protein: CSAGQGKGTEAFF. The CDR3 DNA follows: TGCAGCGCAGGACAGGGTAAGGGGACTGAAGCTTTCTTT.

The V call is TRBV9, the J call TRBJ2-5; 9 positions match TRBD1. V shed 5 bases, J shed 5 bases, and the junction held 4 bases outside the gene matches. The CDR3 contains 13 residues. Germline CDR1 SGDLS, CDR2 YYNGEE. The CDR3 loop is CASSTGGIETQYF. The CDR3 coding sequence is TGTGCCAGCAGTACAGGGGGCATCGAGACCCAGTACTTC.